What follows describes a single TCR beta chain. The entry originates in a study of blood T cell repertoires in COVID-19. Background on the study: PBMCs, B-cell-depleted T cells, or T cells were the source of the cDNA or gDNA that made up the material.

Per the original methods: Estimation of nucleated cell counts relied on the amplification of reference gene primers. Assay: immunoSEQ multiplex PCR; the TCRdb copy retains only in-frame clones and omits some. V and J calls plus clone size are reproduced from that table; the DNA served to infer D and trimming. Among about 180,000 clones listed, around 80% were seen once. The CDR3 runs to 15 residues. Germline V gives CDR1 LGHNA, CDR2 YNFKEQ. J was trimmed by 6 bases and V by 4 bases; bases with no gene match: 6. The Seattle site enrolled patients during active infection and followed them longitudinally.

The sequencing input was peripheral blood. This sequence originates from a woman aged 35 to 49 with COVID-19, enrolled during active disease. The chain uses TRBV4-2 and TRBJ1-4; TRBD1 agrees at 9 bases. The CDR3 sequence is CASSPSGQGDEKLFF. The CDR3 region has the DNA TGTGCCAGCAGCCCATCGGGACAGGGCGATGAAAAACTGTTTTTT.